These 22 T cell receptor beta chains share one sample of origin, sequenced in a study of T cell repertoires in cytomegalovirus infection. TCRdb re-called the reads through MiXCR, storing one row per CDR3 protein. This sample carries 140,000 to 150,000 distinct CDR3 sequences, about 31% of them seen once, and the ten largest clones take around half. What these receptors recognize is not known. The sequenced sample was CD8+ T cells from cultured PBMCs, obtained from culture after CMV antigen stimulation. The source of these receptors is a human donor in good health (CMV status not recorded). Some clones in this sample may be carry-over from other donors' samples.

J is TRBJ2-1 and V is TRBV4-1, with D perhaps matching TRBD2 (6 bases). V shed 4 bases and J shed 6 bases, with 22 bases lying between them. The CDR3 consists of 17 residues. Germline V CDR1 and CDR2: MGHRA, YSYEKL. The CDR3 reads CASSLVGSAPLGNEQFF. The CDR3 nucleotides read TGCGCCAGCAGCCTCGTCGGGAGCGCCCCGTTAGGCAATGAGCAGTTCTTC.

In this sample, this clonotype turned up a few times. The chain uses TRBV27 and TRBJ2-7; the D gene is possibly TRBD2 (5 bases). This CDR3 region has 16 residues. Germline assignment: CDR1 MNHEY and CDR2 SMNVEV (reference sequence). V lost 0 bases to trimming and J lost 1 base, with 13 bases between them. In DNA form, the CDR3 reads TGTGCCAGCAGTTTATCGTTGAGGGAAATGTCCTACGAGCAGTACTTC. Translated: CASSLSLREMSYEQYF.

This clonotype was counted a few times. The chain joins TRBV7-2 to TRBJ1-3; the D gene is possibly TRBD1 (5 bases). The CDR3 length is 17 residues. Germline CDR1 is SGHTA and CDR2 is FQGNSA. Trimming pared 2 bases from V and 1 base from J, leaving 15 bases between. Here the CDR3 reads CASSLIQGGWSGNTIYF. The CDR3 DNA reads TGTGCCAGCAGCTTAATTCAGGGTGGTTGGTCTGGAAACACCATATATTTT.

This clonotype was seen more than once but under ten times. The chain couples TRBV20-1 to TRBJ2-1; 12 positions match TRBD2. The CDR3 is made up of 17 amino acids. The junction had 5 bases not matched to a gene; V was cut back by 1 base and J by 1 base. Germline lookup yields CDR1 DFQATT and CDR2 SNEGSKA (reference sequence). The CDR3 DNA follows: TGCAGTGCTAGAGGGCTAGCGGGGGGGCAGTCCTACAATGAGCAGTTCTTC. Its protein is CSARGLAGGQSYNEQFF.

This clonotype was detected only a few times. The chain links TRBV7-4 to TRBJ1-1; D remains unclear. The CDR3 has 14 amino acids. Germline loops: CDR1 SGHVT, CDR2 SQSDAQ. V lost 5 bases, J lost 6 bases, and 16 bases lay in between. CDR3 sequence (DNA): TGTGCCAGCAGCCCCTTGTCACCTGGCGCTGAAGCTTTCTTT. Encoded protein: CASSPLSPGAEAFF.

The table lists this clonotype with a few counts. This rearrangement joins TRBV7-2 to TRBJ2-7; D remains unclear. Germline loops: CDR1 SGHTA, CDR2 FQGNSA. The length of the CDR3 is 16 residues. V lost 5 bases, J lost 6 bases, and 23 bases lay in between. The CDR3 nucleotides read TGTGCCAGCAGCCCCGGGCCCCCTATTCGACGTTGCGAGCAGTACTTC. Translation gives CASSPGPPIRRCEQYF.

In its sample, this clonotype was seen a few times. J is TRBJ2-7 and V is TRBV6-5, with 7 bases identical to TRBD1. Germline CDR1 and CDR2: MNHEY and SVGAGI. The CDR3 is 15 residues long. The trim removed 5 bases at V and 3 bases at J, leaving 10 bases unmatched. CDR3 in DNA: TGTGCCAGCAGTGGCGTGACAGGGAACCACTACGAGCAGTACTTC. Translating gives CASSGVTGNHYEQYF.

The chain employs TRBV28 and TRBJ2-7; maybe TRBD1 (5 bases). The CDR3 sequence is 15 residues long. Trimming stripped 5 bases from V and 6 bases from J, with 20 bases between. CDR1 is MDHEN and CDR2 is SYDVKM in the germline V gene. The CDR3 loop reads CASSPTDPSLGEQYF. The CDR3 coding sequence is TGTGCCAGCAGTCCGACAGACCCGTCCTTGGGCGAGCAGTACTTC.

This clonotype was seen a few times. This chain uses TRBV6-4 with TRBJ2-3; tentatively, D is TRBD2 (7 bases). V was pared by 7 bases and J by 7 bases, with 27 bases between. The CDR3 loop spans 17 amino acids. The germline V gene has CDR1 MRHNA and CDR2 SNTAGT. The CDR3: CASTPMLGGGKVNTQYF. DNA for the CDR3: TGTGCCAGCACCCCGATGCTAGGGGGGGGGAAAGTCAATACGCAGTATTTT.

This clonotype has only one observation. The rearrangement links TRBV2 to TRBJ1-1, with a possible D match to TRBD1 (6 bases). Trimming removed 6 bases at V and 7 bases at J, with 12 bases between. The germline gives CDR1 SNHLY, CDR2 FYNNEI. The CDR3 is 12 residues long. The CDR3 region is CASRGTTDEAFF. CDR3 DNA: TGTGCCAGCAGGGGGACAACAGATGAAGCTTTCTTT.

The genes are TRBV6-8 and TRBJ2-4, with 7 nucleotides matching TRBD1. With 3 bases clipped from V and 8 bases from J, the junction kept 10 bases outside the gene matches. Germline CDR1 and CDR2: MNHGY and SAAAGT. The CDR3 is 15 residues long. The CDR3 sequence is CASSYGQGVRDIQYF. As DNA, the CDR3 is TGTGCCAGCAGTTATGGGCAGGGGGTTAGGGACATTCAGTACTTC.

The CDR3: CAWDHHKTSGGFF. The DNA of the CDR3 is TGTGCCTGGGACCATCACAAGACTAGCGGGGGGTTCTTC. V and J are TRBV30 and TRBJ2-1, with 12 bases fitting TRBD2. The germline CDR1 and CDR2 sequences are GTSNPN and SVGIG (reference sequence). V shed 5 bases and J 15 bases; nucleotides not matched to a gene: 11. The CDR3 is 13 amino acids.

This clonotype occurred many times. The genes are TRBV20-1 and TRBJ2-6; D is uncertain. This CDR3 spans 16 amino acids. Germline V CDR1 and CDR2: DFQATT, SNEGSKA (reference sequence). The V and J ends lost 0 bases and 2 bases respectively, with 11 bases between them. The CDR3 loop is CSARDPGGPGANVLTF. CDR3 sequence (DNA): TGCAGTGCTAGAGATCCCGGCGGCCCTGGGGCCAACGTCCTGACTTTC.

J is TRBJ2-5 and V is TRBV7-9, with D possibly TRBD2 on 6 matching bases. There are 13 residues in the CDR3. Germline V CDR1 and CDR2: SEHNR, FQNEAQ (reference sequence). Trimming took off 8 bases at V and 4 bases at J, with 14 bases between the two ends. CDR3 bases: TGTGCCAGCCTGCTGGGGCGGGGAGAGACCCAGTACTTC. It is translated as CASLLGRGETQYF.

The V call is TRBV25-1, the J call TRBJ1-2, with D tentatively TRBD1 (5 bases). The V end was cut by 0 bases, the J end by 6 bases, with 11 bases between. Germline assignment: CDR1 MGHDK and CDR2 SYGVNS. The CDR3 has 14 residues. CDR3 protein: CASSEYRAGNGYTF. The CDR3 bases are TGTGCCAGCAGTGAATACAGGGCAGGAAATGGCTACACCTTC.

V and J are TRBV28 and TRBJ2-1; D gene ambiguous. CDR1 and CDR2 from the germline V gene are MDHEN and SYDVKM. Trimming removed 7 bases at V and 2 bases at J, with 18 bases between. The CDR3 spans 16 residues. The chain's CDR3 is CASTPAHSFTYNEQFF. The CDR3 DNA is TGTGCCAGCACCCCAGCCCACAGCTTTACCTACAATGAGCAGTTCTTC.

J is TRBJ2-2 and V is TRBV7-3, with D possibly being TRBD2 (5 bases). The CDR3 contains 14 residues. The germline gives CDR1 SGHTA, CDR2 FQGTGA. V lost 5 bases to trimming and J lost 4 bases, with 11 bases between them. CDR3 amino acids: CASSEGVGTGELFF. CDR3 bases: TGTGCCAGCAGCGAGGGAGTGGGCACCGGGGAGCTGTTTTTT.

The J gene is TRBJ2-2, the V gene TRBV6-5; unclear D gene. Germline V gives CDR1 MNHEY, CDR2 SVGAGI. V shed 5 bases and J shed 1 base, with 8 bases lying between them. This CDR3 is built from 14 residues. The CDR3 sequence is CASSPNRNTGELFF. The CDR3 bases are TGTGCCAGCAGTCCCAACCGGAACACCGGGGAGCTGTTTTTT.

The chain uses TRBV20-1 and TRBJ1-5, with TRBD1 matching 7 bases. J gave up 6 bases and V 0 bases, and 8 bases lay outside the gene matches. The CDR3 consists of 15 residues. Per germline, CDR1 DFQATT and CDR2 SNEGSKA (reference sequence). The chain's CDR3 is CSARDSDRVAQPQHF. Here the CDR3 DNA reads TGCAGTGCTAGAGATAGTGACAGGGTAGCTCAGCCCCAGCATTTT.

The sample holds many counts of this clonotype. This rearrangement joins TRBV7-9 to TRBJ2-1, with D possibly TRBD1 on 5 matching bases. The germline CDR1 and CDR2 sequences are SEHNR and FQNEAQ (reference sequence). CDR3 length equals 15 residues. V lost 5 bases and J lost 4, with 15 bases in between. Here the CDR3 DNA reads TGTGCCAGCAGCCCCACAGGAACCCTATACAATGAGCAGTTCTTC. It encodes CASSPTGTLYNEQFF.

This clonotype was recorded many times. This chain connects TRBV7-2 to TRBJ2-3, with 10 bases that match TRBD2. The ends lost 4 bases at V and 5 bases at J; junction bases unmatched: 6. Looked up from germline, CDR1 is SGHTA and CDR2 is FQGNSA. The CDR3 spans 15 residues. The DNA for the CDR3 is TGTGCCAGCAGCTACACTAGCGGGGAGAAAGATACGCAGTATTTT. It specifies CASSYTSGEKDTQYF. Full variable domain (rest looked up from reference TRBV7-2 and TRBJ2-3): GAGVSQSPSNKVTEKGKDVELRCDPISGHTALYWYRQSLGQGLEFLIYFQGNSAPDKSGLPSDRFSAERTGGSVSTLTIQRTQQEDSAVYLCASSYTSGEKDTQYFGPGTRLTVL.

Only a few counts were recorded for this clonotype. This chain joins TRBV5-1 and TRBJ2-3, with D tentatively TRBD1 (6 bases). From germline, CDR1 is SGHRS and CDR2 YFSETQ. Trimming stripped 0 bases from V and 0 bases from J, with 11 bases between. The CDR3 has 16 amino acids. CDR3 sequence (DNA): TGCGCCAGCAGCTTGGAAGGGGGACCTAGCACAGATACGCAGTATTTT. Encoded protein: CASSLEGGPSTDTQYF.